The 21 T cell receptor beta chains reported below all come from one sample, sequenced in a study of blood T cell repertoires in COVID-19 (dated by TCRdb to the early 2020s). Library preparation used the immunoSEQ multiplex PCR assay. Entries here come from immuneACCESS through TCRdb and include only in-frame sequences with V and J called. Some clones fail to appear in such tables; in the studies checked, an unresolved V gene covers under half of the shortfall, and the cause of the remainder is unknown. This sample holds about 150,000 clones; roughly 90% were observed only once. In total, the top ten clones hold approximately 2.9% of the sample. The sequenced sample was peripheral blood. These TCRs come from a man aged 55 to 70 with acute or convalescent COVID-19.

This clone is a singleton in its sample. The chain uses TRBV5-1 and TRBJ1-1; no firm D call. V lost 0 bases to trimming and J lost 7 bases, with 16 bases between them. Looked up from germline, CDR1 is SGHRS and CDR2 is YFSETQ. CDR3 length: 15 residues. The CDR3 protein is CASSLVNLQSLEAFF. For the CDR3, the DNA is TGCGCCAGCAGCTTGGTCAACCTACAGTCGCTTGAAGCTTTCTTT.

This sequence joins TRBV19 and TRBJ2-3, with TRBD2 matching 10 bases. Per germline, CDR1 LNHDA and CDR2 SQIVND (reference sequence). This CDR3 has 18 residues. V shed 1 base and J 2 bases; nucleotides not matched to a gene: 9. CDR3 nucleotide sequence: TGTGCCAGTAGTATAGTGGCAGCGGGGGGGCGTATCACAGATACGCAGTATTTT. This codes for CASSIVAAGGRITDTQYF.

J is TRBJ1-2 and V is TRBV7-2, with D possibly matching TRBD1 (5 bases). Germline CDR1 is SGHTA and CDR2 is FQGNSA. The CDR3 length is 14 residues. V lost 3 bases and J 0 bases, leaving 8 bases between the germline ends. CDR3 sequence: CASSLGLTNYGYTF. CDR3 coding DNA: TGTGCCAGCAGCTTGGGGCTAACTAACTATGGCTACACCTTC. Supplemented by reference TRBV7-2 and TRBJ1-2, the full variable domain reads GAGVSQSPSNKVTEKGKDVELRCDPISGHTALYWYRQSLGQGLEFLIYFQGNSAPDKSGLPSDRFSAERTGGSVSTLTIQRTQQEDSAVYLCASSLGLTNYGYTFGSGTRLTVV.

This clone was seen only once. The rearrangement joins TRBV10-3 to TRBJ1-2; D unclear. The CDR3 loop spans 13 amino acids. V was shortened by 4 bases and J by 3 bases, with 9 bases between the two germline ends. Germline V gives CDR1 ENHRY, CDR2 SYGVKD. CDR3 sequence reads: CAISGGYDYGYTF. CDR3 coding DNA: TGTGCCATCAGTGGAGGGTACGACTATGGCTACACCTTC.

The gene calls are TRBV5-1 and TRBJ1-6; D uncertain. Germline CDR1 reads SGHRS; CDR2 reads YFSETQ. Trimming stripped 0 bases from V and 11 bases from J, with 12 bases between. CDR3 length: 14 amino acids. The CDR3 reads CASSLDGKDAPLHF. The CDR3 DNA reads as TGCGCCAGCAGCTTGGACGGGAAGGATGCACCCCTCCACTTT.

The chain employs TRBV11-2 and TRBJ2-1; 8 bases align to TRBD1. The CDR3 extends over 17 amino acids. Trimming removed 4 bases from V and 8 bases from J; junction bases left unmatched: 16. Looked up from germline, CDR1 is SGHAT and CDR2 is FQNNGV. The CDR3, as DNA: TGTGCCAGCAGCTCCTCCGGGACAGGACAACAACCGTATGAGCAGTTCTTC. Its translation is CASSSSGTGQQPYEQFF.

The rearrangement uses TRBV2 and TRBJ1-1; TRBD1 agrees at 8 bases. CDR1 and CDR2 from the germline V gene are SNHLY and FYNNEI. V lost 5 bases to trimming and J lost 0 bases; unmatched junction nucleotides: 11. The CDR3 is made up of 17 amino acids. The CDR3 loop reads CASSIQGDTRMNTEAFF. In nucleotides, the CDR3 is TGTGCCAGCAGTATACAGGGGGATACTCGGATGAACACTGAAGCTTTCTTT.

This clone appeared a single time. V usage is TRBV6-5 and J usage is TRBJ2-6, with D uncertain. The CDR3 sequence is 15 residues long. The ends were cut back, 7 bases at V and 0 bases at J, with 10 bases in the middle. CDR1 and CDR2 from the germline V gene are MNHEY and SVGAGI. CDR3 region: CASTRRPSGANVLTF. CDR3 sequence (DNA): TGTGCCAGCACTCGCAGGCCCTCTGGGGCCAACGTCCTGACTTTC.

This clone occurred once. V gene TRBV18 combines with J gene TRBJ2-4, with D maybe TRBD1 (6 bases). Trimming pared 1 base from V and 0 bases from J, leaving 16 bases between. This CDR3 region has 18 residues. The germline gives CDR1 KGHSH, CDR2 LQKENI. The CDR3, as DNA: TGTGCCAGCTCACCACAGCGAACAGGGAATCTAGCCAAAAACATTCAGTACTTC. This codes for CASSPQRTGNLAKNIQYF.

The V call is TRBV7-9, the J call TRBJ2-2; D possibly corresponds to TRBD2 (6 bases). The CDR3 has 14 amino acids. Per the germline V gene, CDR1 is SEHNR and CDR2 is FQNEAQ (reference sequence). V was cut by 7 bases and J by 1 base, with 10 bases left in between. The CDR3, as DNA: TGTGCCAGCACCTGGGGGGAGAACACCGGGGAGCTGTTTTTT. Translated, it gives CASTWGENTGELFF.

The V and J genes are TRBV19 and TRBJ1-4; TRBD1 might be the D (6 bases). CDR3 length: 15 amino acids. Germline V gene sequence: CDR1 LNHDA, CDR2 SQIVND (reference sequence). V shed 4 bases and J shed 8 bases, with 17 bases lying between them. The CDR3 sequence is CASSTSDRIAEKLFF. The DNA of the CDR3 is TGTGCCAGTAGTACCTCCGACAGGATTGCAGAAAAACTGTTTTTT.

V gene TRBV5-4 combines with J gene TRBJ2-5, with unresolved D. The V and J ends lost 5 bases and 1 base respectively, with 6 bases between them. The CDR3 is 12 amino acids. The germline V gene encodes CDR1 SGHNT and CDR2 YYREEE (reference sequence). CDR3 region: CASRTGQETQYF. The CDR3 DNA is TGTGCCAGCAGAACGGGCCAAGAGACCCAGTACTTC. The variable domain in full, completed from reference TRBV5-4 and TRBJ2-5, reads ETGVTQSPTHLIKTRGQQVTLRCSSQSGHNTVSWYQQALGQGPQFIFQYYREEENGRGNFPPRFSGLQFPNYSSELNVNALELDDSALYLCASRTGQETQYFGPGTRLLVL.

The genes are TRBV2 and TRBJ1-1, with a tentative D call TRBD1 (5 bases). V was clipped by 6 bases and J by 0 bases, with 14 bases between them. The CDR3 contains 15 residues. Germline values: CDR1 SNHLY, CDR2 FYNNEI. The CDR3 reads CASSPRQIMNTEAFF. The CDR3, as DNA: TGTGCCAGCAGCCCGAGACAGATTATGAACACTGAAGCTTTCTTT.

The J gene is TRBJ2-7, the V gene TRBV7-2; TRBD1 agrees at 8 bases. Germline CDR1 SGHTA, CDR2 FQGNSA. The CDR3 extends over 14 amino acids. V trimming: 2 bases; J trimming: 1 base; junction bases outside the gene matches: 1. The CDR3 loop reads CASSLTGGSYEQYF. Written as DNA, the CDR3 is TGTGCCAGCAGCTTAACAGGGGGTTCCTACGAGCAGTACTTC.

This clone was counted once. V is TRBV18 and J is TRBJ2-3; D not certain. Germline loops: CDR1 KGHSH, CDR2 LQKENI. CDR3 length: 12 amino acids. Trimming took 4 bases from V and 2 from J, leaving 4 bases between them. The CDR3 spells CASSLYTDTQYF. In nucleotides, the CDR3 is TGTGCCAGCTCACTGTACACAGATACGCAGTATTTT.

This clone was observed a single time. This chain links TRBV5-1 with TRBJ2-7; 8 bases agree with TRBD1. CDR3 size: 15 residues. The germline CDR1 and CDR2 sequences are SGHRS and YFSETQ. V was pared by 1 base and J by 6 bases, with 9 bases of the junction left unmatched. Here the CDR3 DNA reads TGCGCCAGCAGCTTGAGGGGGACAGGTCCCTTCGAGCAGTACTTC. As protein: CASSLRGTGPFEQYF.

The chain combines TRBV5-6 with TRBJ1-1; unclear D gene. Trimming removed 0 bases at V and 4 bases at J, with 13 bases between. The germline gives CDR1 SGHDT, CDR2 YYEEEE. This CDR3 comprises 15 residues. CDR3 loop: CASSLAPAGRTEAFF. The CDR3 coding sequence is TGTGCCAGCAGCTTGGCCCCGGCAGGTCGCACTGAAGCTTTCTTT.

The gene calls are TRBV2 and TRBJ2-3, with D perhaps matching TRBD2 (5 bases). The CDR3 is 14 amino acids. With 6 bases removed from V and 3 bases from J, the gap between germline ends came to 13 bases. Germline V gene lookup returns CDR1 SNHLY and CDR2 FYNNEI. The chain's CDR3 is CASRSLRGTDTQYF. The CDR3 DNA follows: TGTGCCAGCAGATCGCTACGAGGGACAGATACGCAGTATTTT.

This chain uses TRBV7-2 with TRBJ2-2, with 11 bases matching TRBD2. CDR1 is SGHTA and CDR2 is FQGNSA in the germline V gene. This CDR3 contains 15 residues. Unmatched junction bases numbered 5, after V lost 6 bases and J lost 5 bases. The CDR3 spells CASRIAGGLTGELFF. CDR3 coding DNA: TGTGCCAGCAGAATAGCGGGGGGGCTGACCGGGGAGCTGTTTTTT.

This clone was observed once. This chain links TRBV9 with TRBJ2-1; possibly TRBD1 for D (5 bases). Trimming took off 0 bases at V and 2 bases at J, with 12 bases between the two ends. The CDR3 totals 16 residues. Germline CDR1 is SGDLS and CDR2 is YYNGEE. In DNA, the CDR3 is TGTGCCAGCAGCGTAGAGGCAGGGTGGACCTACAATGAGCAGTTCTTC. It is translated as CASSVEAGWTYNEQFF.

This clone showed up just once. The genes are TRBV18 and TRBJ1-1; D is unresolved. The CDR3 sequence is 12 residues long. V was pared by 1 base and J by 7 bases, with 7 bases between. From germline, CDR1 is KGHSH and CDR2 LQKENI. CDR3 in DNA: TGTGCCAGCTCACCACGCCGAGGTGAAGCTTTCTTT. As protein: CASSPRRGEAFF.